The 20 T cell receptor beta chains reported below all come from one sample, sequenced in a study of cytomegalovirus exposure and HLA in healthy donors. The PCR had 60 Vbeta and 13 Jbeta primers. Clones were sequenced by immunoSEQ multiplex PCR, and TCRdb holds only the in-frame ones, with some missing. Of 150,000 to 200,000 clones in the sample, less than 80% were seen once. The sample consisted of PBMCs. These TCRs come from a man aged 40-49 years in good health and CMV-seronegative.

The V call is TRBV5-1, the J call TRBJ2-3; 9 bases are shared with TRBD1. V was pared by 0 bases and J by 3 bases, with 5 bases of the junction left unmatched. Per the germline V gene, CDR1 is SGHRS and CDR2 is YFSETQ. The CDR3 spans 16 residues. The CDR3 DNA sequence: TGCGCCAGCAGCTTGGGGCACGGGACAGGGACAGATACGCAGTATTTT. Its translation is CASSLGHGTGTDTQYF. Combining the CDR3 with reference TRBV5-1 and TRBJ2-3 gives the whole variable domain KAGVTQTPRYLIKTRGQQVTLSCSPISGHRSVSWYQQTPGQGLQFLFEYFSETQRNKGNFPGRFSGRQFSNSRSEMNVSTLELGDSALYLCASSLGHGTGTDTQYFGPGTRLTVL.

This CDR3 is CASSPATSGRGDTQYF. Here the CDR3 DNA reads TGTGCCAGTAGTCCTGCCACTAGCGGGAGGGGAGATACGCAGTATTTT. The V and J genes are TRBV19 and TRBJ2-3, with TRBD2 matching 13 bases. Germline CDR1 reads LNHDA; CDR2 reads SQIVND (reference sequence). With 5 bases clipped from V and 5 bases from J, the junction kept 7 bases outside the gene matches. This CDR3 has 16 residues.

The chain joins TRBV5-4 to TRBJ2-5, with D uncertain. Deletions cut 1 base from V and 1 base from J, with 5 bases between. The CDR3 spans 13 residues. Germline loops: CDR1 SGHNT, CDR2 YYREEE (reference sequence). CDR3 sequence: CASSLSGQETQYF. The CDR3 coding sequence is TGTGCCAGCAGCTTGTCCGGCCAAGAGACCCAGTACTTC.

The chain uses TRBV5-6 and TRBJ1-1; D perhaps matches TRBD1 (6 bases). The CDR3 is 15 amino acids. V was pared by 4 bases and J by 4 bases, with 17 bases between. CDR1 is SGHDT and CDR2 is YYEEEE in the germline V gene. The CDR3 DNA follows: TGTGCCAGCAGCCAACGAACAGGGATCGGCACTGAAGCTTTCTTT. This translates into CASSQRTGIGTEAFF.

This clone has more than one count but fewer than ten. The V gene is TRBV6-5, the J gene TRBJ1-5; 7 bases are a match to TRBD1. CDR1 is MNHEY, CDR2 SVGAGI, per germline. This CDR3 contains 13 residues. J was trimmed by 7 bases and V by 6 bases; bases with no gene match: 6. For the CDR3, the DNA is TGTGCCAGCAGCGAGACAGGGAGGCAGCCCCAGCATTTT. This encodes CASSETGRQPQHF.

This clone was seen more than once but under ten times. The chain recombines TRBV5-1 with TRBJ2-1; TRBD2 matches 13 bases. The CDR3 loop spans 16 amino acids. CDR1 is SGHRS and CDR2 is YFSETQ in the germline V gene. V was clipped by 0 bases and J by 9 bases; unmatched bases: 6. CDR3 coding DNA: TGCGCCAGCAGCTTGGTAACTAGCGGGGGGGCCAGTGAGCAGTTCTTC. Translation gives CASSLVTSGGASEQFF.

This clone was seen a handful of times. This rearrangement joins TRBV7-9 to TRBJ1-1; tentatively, D is TRBD1 (6 bases). In germline, CDR1 is SEHNR, CDR2 FQNEAQ (reference sequence). V lost 4 bases and J lost 1, with 10 bases in between. CDR3 length: 14 residues. The CDR3 nucleotides read TGTGCCAGCAGCTCACAGGGTGGGAACACTGAAGCTTTCTTT. Protein sequence: CASSSQGGNTEAFF.

About this clone: Other nucleotide sequences from this sample produce the same CDR3. The gene calls are TRBV5-1 and TRBJ1-2, with TRBD1 as a possible D gene (5 bases). CDR3 size: 13 residues. Germline V CDR1 and CDR2: SGHRS, YFSETQ. The V gene lost 0 bases and the J gene lost 7 bases, with 10 bases spanning the gap. The CDR3 region is CASSLEGAGGYTF. The DNA of the CDR3 is TGCGCCAGCAGCTTGGAAGGGGCCGGTGGCTACACCTTC.

The chain is built from TRBV7-3 and TRBJ2-1; 9 bases map to TRBD2. CDR3 length equals 15 residues. Looked up from germline, CDR1 is SGHTA and CDR2 is FQGTGA. The J segment lost 8 bases and the V segment lost 1 base, leaving 6 bases of the junction unmatched. The CDR3 sequence: CASSLRLAGVDEQFF. DNA of the CDR3: TGTGCCAGCAGCTTAAGGTTAGCGGGAGTGGATGAGCAGTTCTTC. Filled out from reference TRBV7-3 and TRBJ2-1, the complete variable domain reads GAGVSQTPSNKVTEKGKYVELRCDPISGHTALYWYRQSLGQGPEFLIYFQGTGAADDSGLPNDRFFAVRPEGSVSTLKIQRTERGDSAVYLCASSLRLAGVDEQFFGPGTRLTVL.

This clone was seen more than once but under ten times. The rearrangement joins TRBV27 to TRBJ2-7, with D perhaps TRBD1 (5 bases). The CDR3 contains 16 residues. CDR1 and CDR2 from the germline V gene are MNHEY and SMNVEV (reference sequence). V was shortened by 5 bases and J by 0 bases, with 17 bases between the two germline ends. CDR3 amino acids: CASSTPTVDSSYEQYF. The CDR3 nucleotides are TGTGCCAGCAGTACCCCGACAGTAGATAGCTCCTACGAGCAGTACTTC.

A single count supports this clone. This chain connects TRBV7-9 to TRBJ2-3, with 11 bases identical to TRBD1. The germline V gene has CDR1 SEHNR and CDR2 FQNEAQ (reference sequence). Germline trimming cut 4 bases from V and 4 bases from J; bases unmatched to any gene: 13. The CDR3 covers 18 residues. The CDR3 sequence: CASSYTPVRGQGADTQYF. The CDR3 DNA is TGTGCCAGCAGCTACACCCCCGTGCGGGGACAGGGGGCAGATACGCAGTATTTT. Complete variable domain (other parts from reference TRBV7-9 and TRBJ2-3): DTGVSQNPRHKITKRGQNVTFRCDPISEHNRLYWYRQTLGQGPEFLTYFQNEAQLEKSRLLSDRFSAERPKGSFSTLEIQRTEQGDSAMYLCASSYTPVRGQGADTQYFGPGTRLTVL.

The genes are TRBV11-3 and TRBJ2-5; D is possibly TRBD2 (6 bases). CDR3 length: 13 amino acids. Germline lookup yields CDR1 SGHNT and CDR2 YENEEA. V shed 6 bases and J shed 2 bases, with 10 bases lying between them. CDR3 sequence reads: CASSSSGQETQYF. The CDR3 coding sequence is TGTGCCAGCAGTTCGAGCGGGCAAGAGACCCAGTACTTC.

The chain carries TRBV27 and TRBJ2-7; maybe TRBD1 (6 bases). The CDR3 is 16 amino acids. Looked up from germline, CDR1 is MNHEY and CDR2 is SMNVEV (reference sequence). V was pared by 6 bases and J by 3 bases, with 21 bases between. CDR3 sequence: CASRQTGTNFYYEQYF. The CDR3 nucleotides are TGTGCCAGCAGGCAAACCGGGACAAACTTTTACTACGAGCAGTACTTC.

The chain employs TRBV30 and TRBJ2-5; 8 bases line up with TRBD2. There are 16 residues in the CDR3. V lost 2 bases to trimming and J lost 5 bases; unmatched junction nucleotides: 13. Germline V CDR1 and CDR2: GTSNPN, SVGIG (reference sequence). Here the CDR3 reads CAWSPGGAGRWETQYF. DNA of the CDR3: TGTGCCTGGAGTCCCGGGGGGGCCGGGAGGTGGGAGACCCAGTACTTC.

The chain carries TRBV5-1 and TRBJ2-5, with TRBD1 as a possible D gene (6 bases). Per germline, CDR1 SGHRS and CDR2 YFSETQ. This CDR3 is built from 13 residues. V was cut by 4 bases and J by 3 bases, with 10 bases left in between. DNA of the CDR3: TGCGCCAGCAGCCCGGGGACAAAAGAGACCCAGTACTTC. Protein sequence: CASSPGTKETQYF.

This clone turned up a few times. CDR3 nucleotide sequence: TGTGCCAGCAGCGATCCCACAGGGCCTGACACCGGGGAGCTGTTTTTT. It specifies CASSDPTGPDTGELFF. This chain uses TRBV5-4 with TRBJ2-2; tentative D call: TRBD1 (6 bases). Germline loops: CDR1 SGHNT, CDR2 YYREEE (reference sequence). The CDR3 totals 16 residues. V was clipped by 4 bases and J by 3 bases, with 16 bases between them.

The V gene is TRBV6-4, the J gene TRBJ2-3; D not resolved. V lost 1 base and J lost 3, with 11 bases in between. This CDR3 contains 15 residues. Germline CDR1 and CDR2: MRHNA and SNTAGT. The CDR3 bases are TGTGCCAGCAGTGACTTCCGAGTCGGGACAGATACGCAGTATTTT. Translating gives CASSDFRVGTDTQYF.

V is TRBV5-1 and J is TRBJ1-3; tentative D call: TRBD1 (5 bases). The J call may be wrong; the DNA end is better matched by TRBJ2-2. The CDR3 length is 16 residues. Germline CDR1 SGHRS, CDR2 YFSETQ. The CDR3 reads CASSPPITGNTGELFF. The CDR3, as DNA: TGCGCCAGCAGCCCGCCCATTACAGGGAACACCGGGGAGCTGTTTTTT.

V usage is TRBV6-5 and J usage is TRBJ2-7, with 11 bases lining up with TRBD1. The germline CDR1 and CDR2 sequences are MNHEY and SVGAGI. This CDR3 has 14 residues. The trim removed 5 bases at V and 6 bases at J, leaving 6 bases unmatched. The chain's CDR3 is CASSTGTGGIEQYF. The CDR3 nucleotides read TGTGCCAGCAGTACCGGGACAGGGGGAATCGAGCAGTACTTC.

This clone was seen more than once but under ten times. The chain has TRBV18 and TRBJ2-3; tentatively, D is TRBD2 (5 bases). V lost 1 base to trimming and J lost 3 bases, with 11 bases between them. Germline values: CDR1 KGHSH, CDR2 LQKENI. The CDR3 has 15 residues. The CDR3 DNA sequence: TGTGCCAGCTCACCACGGGGAGAAGGGACAGATACGCAGTATTTT. Its translation is CASSPRGEGTDTQYF.